This section outlines one T cell receptor beta chain sequence together with its context. What it binds is unknown. The junction differs from germline at one of its ends, possibly a read error. This sample was taken from a study of T cell responses to AZD1222 COVID-19 vaccine. Broader study findings: It was only six AZD1222 recipients who were seropositive at baseline. Rises in breadth and depth of Spike-specific TCRs came after two AZD1222 doses. Most donors were white British, females outnumbered males, and clonal diversity was possibly underestimated. No repertoire was sampled before or during the peak T cell response, only after it.

Repertoires were generated with immunoSEQ multiplex PCR, while TCRdb's copy carries only in-frame clones and drops some. The sample yields 150,000 to 200,000 clones, approximately 90% seen once. Germline V gene lookup returns CDR1 SSHAT and CDR2 FNYEAQ (reference sequence). The CDR3 has 15 amino acids. The material sequenced was peripheral blood, taken on day 0 of AZD1222 vaccination. V is TRBV7-7 and J is TRBJ2-1; 7 bases are shared with TRBD2. This sequence was found in an adult in good health. This CDR3 reads CASSLGGVGDNEQFF. The CDR3 DNA sequence: TGTGCTAGCAGCCTTGGGGGGGTTGGAGACAATGAGCAGTTCTTC.